This is a list of T cell receptor beta chains from one sample in a study of control samples from healthy donors and cancer patients. Assay: immunoSEQ multiplex PCR; the TCRdb copy retains only in-frame clones and omits some. The sample includes roughly 100,000 clones, roughly 80% seen only once; the top ten take roughly an eighth. Sequencing was carried out using blood. The receptors come from a woman aged 45-59 years in good health. The CDR3 runs from the conserved cysteine through the conserved F or W. D genes are given only for firm matches. Size is omitted from some rows. Given values are once, few, many or a class for expanded clones.

D	size	V	length	J	CDR3	DNA
.	.	TRBV28	15	TRBJ2-1	CASSPTSGAYNEQFF	TGTGCCAGCAGTCCGACGAGCGGAGCCTACAATGAGCAGTTCTTC
.	.	TRBV6-2/TRBV6-3	12	TRBJ1-1	CASSPTGIEAFF	TGTGCCAGCAGCCCCACAGGGATTGAAGCTTTCTTT
.	.	TRBV4-3	13	TRBJ2-2	CASSQDTGGELFF	TGCGCCAGCAGCCAAGATACAGGCGGGGAGCTGTTTTTT
.	.	TRBV5-6	13	TRBJ1-1	CASSYGQNTEAFF	TGTGCCAGCAGCTATGGACAGAACACTGAAGCTTTCTTT
.	.	TRBV9	13	TRBJ2-3	CASSVGGPDTQYF	TGTGCCAGCAGCGTAGGGGGGCCAGATACGCAGTATTTT
TRBD2	.	TRBV11-3	15	TRBJ2-1	CASSLDSGTYNEQFF	TGTGCCAGCAGCTTAGATAGCGGGACCTACAATGAGCAGTTCTTC
.	.	TRBV7-2	13	TRBJ2-1	CASSLIRGNEQFF	TGTGCCAGCAGCTTAATTCGGGGCAATGAGCAGTTCTTC
.	.	TRBV5-8	13	TRBJ2-7	CASSLRNRDEQYF	TGTGCCAGCAGCCTGAGAAATAGGGACGAGCAGTACTTC
TRBD1	.	TRBV11-1	13	TRBJ1-2	CASSLTGEYGYTF	TGTGCCAGCAGCCTTACAGGGGAGTATGGCTACACCTTC
.	few	TRBV7-2	13	TRBJ1-4	CASSLTGYEKLFF	TGTGCCAGCAGCCTCACAGGGTATGAAAAACTGTTTTTT
TRBD2	.	TRBV7-8	16	TRBJ2-3	CASSLDWAGRADTQYF	TGTGCCAGCAGCTTAGATTGGGCAGGGAGGGCAGATACGCAGTATTTT
.	.	TRBV9	12	TRBJ2-1	CASSVQFSEQFF	TGTGCCAGCAGCGTACAGTTTAGTGAGCAGTTCTTC
TRBD2	.	TRBV6-5	14	TRBJ2-5	CASSYELAEETQYF	TGTGCCAGCAGTTACGAGCTAGCGGAAGAGACCCAGTACTTC
TRBD1	.	TRBV27	14	TRBJ2-7	CASRQGAQPYEQYF	TGTGCCAGCAGACAGGGGGCCCAACCCTACGAGCAGTACTTC
.	.	TRBV19	16	TRBJ2-7	CASSMGVAGINGEQYF	TGTGCCAGTAGTATGGGGGTCGCAGGGATAAACGGCGAGCAGTACTTC
TRBD1	.	TRBV7-2	12	TRBJ1-2	CASSPTGDGYTF	TGTGCCAGCAGCCCCACAGGGGATGGCTACACCTTC
.	.	TRBV9	15	TRBJ1-2	CASSTRFGGDYGYTF	TGTGCCAGCAGCACCCGGTTCGGGGGCGACTATGGCTACACCTTC
.	.	TRBV5-6	13	TRBJ2-5	CASSGDRLETQYF	TGTGCCAGCAGCGGCGACAGATTAGAGACCCAGTACTTC
TRBD1	.	TRBV7-3	15	TRBJ2-2	CASSVGTGGVGELFF	TGTGCCAGCAGCGTCGGGACAGGGGGCGTCGGGGAGCTGTTTTTT
.	few	TRBV11-2	14	TRBJ2-3	CASSLNPGTDTQYF	TGTGCCAGCAGCTTAAACCCGGGCACAGATACGCAGTATTTT
.	few	TRBV29-1	15	TRBJ2-1	CSVEVAVGDYNEQFF	TGCAGCGTTGAAGTAGCGGTCGGAGACTACAATGAGCAGTTCTTC
.	.	TRBV10-3	12	TRBJ2-5	CAISDSVVTQYF	TGTGCCATCAGTGACTCAGTAGTGACCCAGTACTTC
.	.	TRBV2	13	TRBJ1-5	CASSWRGDQPQHF	TGTGCCAGCAGTTGGAGGGGGGATCAGCCCCAGCATTTT
TRBD2	.	TRBV5-4	14	TRBJ2-3	CASSGAGGADTQYF	TGTGCCAGCAGCGGAGCGGGAGGGGCAGATACGCAGTATTTT
.	.	TRBV7-2	12	TRBJ2-7	CASSETDYEQYF	TGTGCCAGCAGCGAAACAGACTACGAGCAGTACTTC
TRBD2	once	TRBV3-1/TRBV3-2	15	TRBJ2-3	CASSQGSGRFDTQYF	TGTGCCAGCAGCCAAGGAAGCGGGAGGTTTGATACGCAGTATTTT
TRBD1	.	TRBV30	16	TRBJ1-5	CAWSHGGGGVGQPQHF	TGTGCCTGGAGCCATGGGGGAGGGGGCGTAGGTCAGCCCCAGCATTTT
.	.	TRBV6-5	15	TRBJ2-7	CASKETGFGIYEQYF	TGTGCCAGCAAAGAGACAGGATTCGGTATCTACGAGCAGTACTTC
.	.	TRBV19	14	TRBJ1-2	CASRGLTLNYGYTF	TGTGCCAGTAGGGGACTTACACTCAACTATGGCTACACCTTC
.	.	TRBV27	13	TRBJ1-1	CASIPSGNTEAFF	TGTGCCAGCATCCCCAGCGGGAACACTGAAGCTTTCTTT
.	.	TRBV10-3	15	TRBJ2-7	CAISESRGIRYEQYF	TGTGCCATCAGTGAGTCCAGGGGAATTAGGTACGAGCAGTACTTC
TRBD2	.	TRBV7-2	17	TRBJ2-2	CASSLPRGGAGTGELFF	TGTGCCAGCAGCCTCCCGCGCGGGGGGGCCGGGACCGGGGAGCTGTTTTTT
.	few	TRBV28	12	TRBJ2-7	CASSLGRAEQYF	TGTGCCAGCAGTTTGGGCAGGGCCGAGCAGTACTTC
.	.	TRBV18	13	TRBJ2-7	CASSPTSLYEQYF	TGTGCCAGCTCACCAACAAGTCTCTACGAGCAGTACTTC
.	.	TRBV6-5	15	TRBJ1-4	CASTRTEYGNEKLFF	TGTGCCAGCACCCGGACTGAGTATGGTAATGAAAAACTGTTTTTT
TRBD1	medium-sized	TRBV29-1	15	TRBJ2-7	CSVEDLDRGTTGQYF	TGCAGCGTTGAAGATCTAGACAGGGGCACGACCGGGCAGTACTTC
.	.	TRBV29-1	14	TRBJ2-7	CSVGGADRPYEQYF	TGCAGCGTTGGGGGGGCGGACCGGCCCTACGAGCAGTACTTC
.	.	TRBV18	13	TRBJ1-2	CASSPLDGTGDTF	TGTGCCAGCTCACCACTGGACGGTACGGGAGACACCTTC
.	.	TRBV25-1	12	TRBJ1-6	CASSEYNSPLHF	TGTGCCAGCAGCGAATATAATTCACCCCTCCACTTT
.	.	TRBV13	15	TRBJ1-6	CASSQNRGGNSPLHF	TGTGCCAGCAGCCAAAATAGGGGTGGCAATTCACCCCTCCACTTT
.	.	TRBV12-3/TRBV12-4	13	TRBJ1-2	CASSLEDLDGYTF	TGTGCCAGCAGTTTGGAGGATCTCGATGGCTACACCTTC
TRBD2	.	TRBV7-6	14	TRBJ2-7	CASSLSGGRYEQYF	TGTGCCAGCAGCCTTAGCGGGGGGAGATACGAGCAGTACTTC
.	.	TRBV7-2	15	TRBJ1-5	CASSLGWGNNQPQHF	TGTGCCAGCAGCTTAGGTTGGGGGAACAATCAGCCCCAGCATTTT
TRBD2	.	TRBV7-2	14	TRBJ2-1	CASSPLAGGHEQFF	TGTGCCAGCAGCCCCCTAGCGGGAGGCCATGAGCAGTTCTTC
.	few	TRBV6-2/TRBV6-3	11	TRBJ2-7	CASSYLDEQYF	TGTGCCAGCAGTTACTTGGACGAGCAGTACTTC
TRBD1	.	TRBV19	15	TRBJ1-1	CASSKQGVKDTEAFF	TGTGCCAGTAGTAAACAGGGGGTAAAAGACACTGAAGCTTTCTTT
.	.	TRBV7-2	15	TRBJ2-2	CASSSGGHRTGELFF	TGTGCCAGCAGTTCGGGGGGCCATAGAACCGGGGAGCTGTTTTTT
.	.	TRBV7-9	15	TRBJ2-5	CASSRERESGGTQYF	TGTGCCAGCAGTCGAGAGAGGGAATCCGGGGGTACCCAGTACTTC
.	.	TRBV5-4	14	TRBJ1-6	CASSLGDYDSPLHF	TGTGCCAGCAGCTTGGGAGATTATGATTCACCCCTCCACTTT
TRBD2	.	TRBV5-4	13	TRBJ2-1	CASSPGTRDEQFF	TGTGCCAGCAGCCCCGGGACTAGAGATGAGCAGTTCTTC
.	.	TRBV5-1	13	TRBJ2-7	CASSRKTTYEQYF	TGCGCCAGCAGTAGGAAGACCACCTACGAGCAGTACTTC
TRBD1	.	TRBV14	15	TRBJ2-1	CASSLGGFENNEQFF	TGTGCCAGCAGCCTAGGGGGCTTTGAAAACAATGAGCAGTTCTTC
.	.	TRBV11-2	13	TRBJ1-2	CASSLEANYGYTF	TGTGCCAGCAGCTTAGAGGCTAACTATGGCTACACCTTC
.	.	TRBV27	15	TRBJ2-3	CASSFQPTRSDTQYF	TGTGCCAGCAGTTTCCAACCTACACGGTCAGATACGCAGTATTTT
.	.	TRBV9	16	TRBJ1-4	CASSVESRTSNEKLFF	TGTGCCAGCAGCGTAGAATCCCGCACCTCTAATGAAAAACTGTTTTTT
.	.	TRBV19	14	TRBJ2-5	CASSIVEGMKTQYF	TGTGCCAGTAGTATAGTCGAGGGAATGAAGACCCAGTACTTC
TRBD2	.	TRBV29-1	13	TRBJ2-1	CSVAAGGGNEQFF	TGCAGCGTTGCAGCGGGAGGGGGGAATGAGCAGTTCTTC